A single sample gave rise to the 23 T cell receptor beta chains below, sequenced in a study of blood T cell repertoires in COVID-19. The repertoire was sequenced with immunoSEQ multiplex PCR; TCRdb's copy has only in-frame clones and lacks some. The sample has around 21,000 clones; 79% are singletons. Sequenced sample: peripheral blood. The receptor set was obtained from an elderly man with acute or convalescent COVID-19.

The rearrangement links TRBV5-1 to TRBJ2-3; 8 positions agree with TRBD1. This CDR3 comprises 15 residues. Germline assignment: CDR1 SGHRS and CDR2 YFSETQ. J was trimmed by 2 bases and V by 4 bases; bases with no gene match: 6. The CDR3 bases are TGCGCCAGCAGCCTCTCGGACAGGGTCACAGATACGCAGTATTTT. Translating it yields CASSLSDRVTDTQYF.

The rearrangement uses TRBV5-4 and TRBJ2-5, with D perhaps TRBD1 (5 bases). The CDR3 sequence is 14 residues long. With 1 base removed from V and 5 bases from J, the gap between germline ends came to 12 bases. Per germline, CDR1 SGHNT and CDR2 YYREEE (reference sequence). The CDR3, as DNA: TGTGCCAGCAGCTTGAAAACAGGTGGGGAGACCCAGTACTTC. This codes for CASSLKTGGETQYF.

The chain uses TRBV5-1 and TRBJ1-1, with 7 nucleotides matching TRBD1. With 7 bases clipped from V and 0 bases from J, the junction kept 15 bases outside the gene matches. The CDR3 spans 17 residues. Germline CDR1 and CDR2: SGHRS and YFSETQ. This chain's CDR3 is CASPLPTGFVVNTEAFF. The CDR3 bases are TGCGCCAGCCCCCTCCCGACAGGGTTTGTGGTGAACACTGAAGCTTTCTTT.

This chain's CDR3 is CASSIDTTDTQYF. Here the CDR3 DNA reads TGTGCCAGCAGCATTGACACGACAGATACGCAGTATTTT. V and J are TRBV11-3 and TRBJ2-3; D ambiguous. The V end was cut by 5 bases, the J end by 3 bases, with 9 bases between. The CDR3 spans 13 residues. The V gene's germline CDR1 is SGHNT and CDR2 YENEEA.

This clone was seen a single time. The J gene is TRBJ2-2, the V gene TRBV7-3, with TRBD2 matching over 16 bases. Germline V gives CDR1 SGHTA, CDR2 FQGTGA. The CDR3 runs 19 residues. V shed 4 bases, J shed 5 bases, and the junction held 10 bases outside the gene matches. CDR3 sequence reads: CASSSRPGTSGRATGELFF. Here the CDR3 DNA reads TGTGCCAGCAGCTCACGTCCCGGGACTAGCGGGAGGGCAACCGGGGAGCTGTTTTTT.

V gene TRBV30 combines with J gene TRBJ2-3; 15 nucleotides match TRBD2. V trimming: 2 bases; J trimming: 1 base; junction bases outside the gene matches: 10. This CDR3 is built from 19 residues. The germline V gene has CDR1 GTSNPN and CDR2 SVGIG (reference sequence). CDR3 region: CAWSQEGLAGGVGTDTQYF. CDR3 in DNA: TGTGCCTGGAGTCAAGAGGGACTAGCGGGAGGAGTGGGCACAGATACGCAGTATTTT. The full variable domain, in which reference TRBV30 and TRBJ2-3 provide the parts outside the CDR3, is SQTIHQWPATLVQPVGSPLSLECTVEGTSNPNLYWYRQAAGRGLQLLFYSVGIGQISSEVPQNLSASRPQDRQFILSSKKLLLSDSGFYLCAWSQEGLAGGVGTDTQYFGPGTRLTVL.

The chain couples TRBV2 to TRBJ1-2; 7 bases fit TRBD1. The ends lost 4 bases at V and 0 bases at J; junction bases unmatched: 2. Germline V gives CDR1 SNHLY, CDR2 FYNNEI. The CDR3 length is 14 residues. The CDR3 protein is CASSGDSTNYGYTF. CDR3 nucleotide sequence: TGTGCCAGCAGTGGGGACAGCACTAACTATGGCTACACCTTC.

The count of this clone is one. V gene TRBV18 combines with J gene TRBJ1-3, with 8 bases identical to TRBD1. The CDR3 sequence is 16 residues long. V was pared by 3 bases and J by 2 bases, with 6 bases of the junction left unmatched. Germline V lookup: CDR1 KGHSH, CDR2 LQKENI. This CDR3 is CASSPGQAFTGNTIYF. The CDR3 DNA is TGTGCCAGCTCACCGGGACAGGCGTTCACTGGAAACACCATATATTTT.

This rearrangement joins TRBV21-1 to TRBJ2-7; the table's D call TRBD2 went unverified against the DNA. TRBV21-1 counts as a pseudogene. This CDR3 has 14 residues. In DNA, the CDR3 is TGTGCCGGCACCAAACGGACTAGCTCCCGGGAGCAGTACGTC. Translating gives CAGTKRTSSREQYV.

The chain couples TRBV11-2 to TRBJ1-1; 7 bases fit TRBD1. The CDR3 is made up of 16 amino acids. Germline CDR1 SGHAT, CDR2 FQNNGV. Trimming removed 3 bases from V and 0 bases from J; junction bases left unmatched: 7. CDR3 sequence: CASSFQGGFMNTEAFF. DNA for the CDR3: TGTGCCAGCAGCTTTCAGGGGGGATTTATGAACACTGAAGCTTTCTTT.

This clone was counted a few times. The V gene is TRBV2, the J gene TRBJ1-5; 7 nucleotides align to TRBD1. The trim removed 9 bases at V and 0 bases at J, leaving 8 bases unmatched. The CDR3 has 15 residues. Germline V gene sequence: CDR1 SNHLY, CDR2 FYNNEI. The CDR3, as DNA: TGTGCCAGTAAGGGACAGATCTATAGCAATCAGCCCCAGCATTTT. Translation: CASKGQIYSNQPQHF.

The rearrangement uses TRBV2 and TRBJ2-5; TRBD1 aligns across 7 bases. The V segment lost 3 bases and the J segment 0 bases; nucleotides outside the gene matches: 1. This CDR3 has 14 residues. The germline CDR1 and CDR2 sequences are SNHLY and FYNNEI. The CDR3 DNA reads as TGTGCCAGCAGTGAGGACAGGAACCAAGAGACCCAGTACTTC. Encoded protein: CASSEDRNQETQYF.

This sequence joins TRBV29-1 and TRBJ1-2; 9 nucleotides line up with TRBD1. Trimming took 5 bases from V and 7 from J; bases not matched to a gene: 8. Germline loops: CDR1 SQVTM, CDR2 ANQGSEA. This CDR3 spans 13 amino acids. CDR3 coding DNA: TGCAGCGTTCCGGGACAGGGAATAGGTGGCTACACCTTC. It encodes CSVPGQGIGGYTF.

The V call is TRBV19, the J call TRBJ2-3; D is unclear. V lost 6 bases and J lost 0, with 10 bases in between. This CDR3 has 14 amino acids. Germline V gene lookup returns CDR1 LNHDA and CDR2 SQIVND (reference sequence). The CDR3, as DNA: TGTGCCAGTAGGAACGCGGCTAGCACAGATACGCAGTATTTT. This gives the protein CASRNAASTDTQYF.

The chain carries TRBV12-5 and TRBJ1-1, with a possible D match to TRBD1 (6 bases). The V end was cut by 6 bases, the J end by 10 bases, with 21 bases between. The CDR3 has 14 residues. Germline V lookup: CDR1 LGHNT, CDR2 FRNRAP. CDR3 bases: TGTGCTAGTGGAAAGGGGGACATATCCCGTGGAGCTTTCTTT. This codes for CASGKGDISRGAFF.

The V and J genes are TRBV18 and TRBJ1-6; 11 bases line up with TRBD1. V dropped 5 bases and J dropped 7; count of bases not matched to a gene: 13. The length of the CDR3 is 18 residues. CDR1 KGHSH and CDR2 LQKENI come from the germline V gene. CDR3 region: CASSSSGTGGVQNSPLHF. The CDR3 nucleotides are TGTGCCAGCTCATCTTCCGGGACAGGGGGAGTCCAGAATTCACCCCTCCACTTT.

CDR3 protein: CASSDGQGQRGYTF. The CDR3 region has the DNA TGTGCCAGCAGTGACGGACAGGGACAACGTGGCTACACCTTC. This sequence joins TRBV6-2 or TRBV6-3 and TRBJ1-2, with 8 bases matching TRBD1. The germline V gene has CDR1 MNHEY and CDR2 SVGEGT. The J segment lost 7 bases and the V segment lost 5 bases, leaving 9 bases of the junction unmatched. The CDR3 is 14 residues long.

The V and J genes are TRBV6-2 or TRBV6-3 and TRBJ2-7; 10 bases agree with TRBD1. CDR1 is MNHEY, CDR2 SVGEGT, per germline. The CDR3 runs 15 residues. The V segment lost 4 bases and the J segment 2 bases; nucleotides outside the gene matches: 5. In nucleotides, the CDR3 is TGTGCCAGCAGTTCCCGGGACAGGGGCGCCTACGAGCAGTACTTC. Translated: CASSSRDRGAYEQYF.

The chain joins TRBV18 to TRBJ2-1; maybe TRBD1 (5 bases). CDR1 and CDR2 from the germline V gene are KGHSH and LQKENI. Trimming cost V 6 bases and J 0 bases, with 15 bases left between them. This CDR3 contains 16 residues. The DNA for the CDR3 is TGTGCCAGCTCCCAACAGACAGTTAGCTCCTACAATGAGCAGTTCTTC. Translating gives CASSQQTVSSYNEQFF.

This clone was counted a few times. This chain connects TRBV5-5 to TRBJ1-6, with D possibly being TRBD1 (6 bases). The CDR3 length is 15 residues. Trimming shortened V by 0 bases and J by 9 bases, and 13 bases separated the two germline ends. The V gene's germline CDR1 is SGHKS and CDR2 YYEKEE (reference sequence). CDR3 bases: TGTGCCAGCAGCTTGGATGGGGGCGAAATTTCACCCCTCCACTTT. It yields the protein CASSLDGGEISPLHF.

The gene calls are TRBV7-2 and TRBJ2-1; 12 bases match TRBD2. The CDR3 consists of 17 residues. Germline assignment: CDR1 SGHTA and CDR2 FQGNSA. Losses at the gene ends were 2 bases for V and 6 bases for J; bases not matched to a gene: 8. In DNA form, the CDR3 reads TGTGCCAGCAGCTTATCTAGCGGGAGGGCCGGTACCAATGAGCAGTTCTTC. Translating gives CASSLSSGRAGTNEQFF.

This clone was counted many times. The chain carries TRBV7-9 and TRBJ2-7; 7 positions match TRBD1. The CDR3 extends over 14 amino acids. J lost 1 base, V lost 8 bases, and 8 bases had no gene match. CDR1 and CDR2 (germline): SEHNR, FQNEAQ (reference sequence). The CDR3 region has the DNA TGTGCCAGCCGACCGGGGACAGCTTCCTACGAGCAGTACTTC. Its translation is CASRPGTASYEQYF.

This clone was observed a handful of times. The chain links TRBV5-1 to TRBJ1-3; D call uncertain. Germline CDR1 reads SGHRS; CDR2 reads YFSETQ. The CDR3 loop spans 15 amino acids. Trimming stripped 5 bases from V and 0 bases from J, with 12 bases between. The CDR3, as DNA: TGCGCCAGCAGTAGGACGGGGAGCTCTGGAAACACCATATATTTT. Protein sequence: CASSRTGSSGNTIYF.